These T cell receptor beta chains were read from a single sample in a study of shared clonotypes between healthy human individuals. Data came from immunoSEQ multiplex PCR; TCRdb stores just in-frame clones and leaves some out. Among 2 million to 2.5 million clones listed, approximately 95% were seen once. The specimen sequenced was naive CD4+ T cells from PBMCs. Receptors were obtained from a young man in good health. Some clones in this sample may be carry-over from other donors' samples. Both conserved end residues are part of each CDR3. Each record gives: V gene, D gene, clone size, J gene, CDR3 protein, CDR3 DNA. D genes are given only for firm matches. Clone size is given for some rows only: seen once, a few or many times, or a class if the clone is expanded.

TRBV2	NA	NA	TRBJ2-1	CASTWFDEQFF	TGTGCCAGTACCTGGTTCGATGAGCAGTTCTTC
TRBV5-1	TRBD2	NA	TRBJ2-7	CASSFPGTSGTYEQYF	TGCGCCAGCAGCTTCCCCGGGACTAGCGGGACTTACGAGCAGTACTTC
TRBV7-2	TRBD1	NA	TRBJ2-7	CASSARQGASYEQYF	TGTGCCAGCAGCGCCCGACAGGGGGCATCCTACGAGCAGTACTTC
TRBV28	NA	few	TRBJ1-5	CASSDGQPQHF	TGTGCCAGCAGTGATGGCCAGCCCCAGCATTTT
TRBV28	NA	NA	TRBJ1-2	CASSSSGTGPYGYTF	TGTGCCAGCAGTTCCTCCGGGACGGGCCCATATGGCTACACCTTC
TRBV28	NA	NA	TRBJ1-3	CASTLQGGNTIYF	TGTGCCAGCACCCTACAAGGGGGGAACACCATATATTTT
TRBV28	TRBD2	once	TRBJ2-3	CASKSGSGADTQYF	TGTGCCAGCAAAAGCGGGAGTGGGGCAGATACGCAGTATTTT
TRBV30	NA	once	TRBJ2-7	CAWARKAGYEQYF	TGTGCCTGGGCCAGAAAGGCTGGCTACGAGCAGTACTTC
TRBV28	NA	NA	TRBJ2-2	CASSLVGLITGELFF	TGTGCCAGCAGTTTAGTGGGTCTAATCACCGGGGAGCTGTTTTTT
TRBV10-2	TRBD2	NA	TRBJ2-5	CASSEFAGGGTQYF	TGCGCCAGCAGTGAATTTGCGGGAGGAGGGACCCAGTACTTC
TRBV6-5	TRBD1	NA	TRBJ1-2	CASSTRTGSYGYTF	TGTGCCAGCAGCACTAGGACAGGGAGTTATGGCTACACCTTC
TRBV18	NA	NA	TRBJ2-7	CASSPLGAYEQYF	TGTGCCAGCTCACCGTTGGGGGCTTACGAGCAGTACTTC
TRBV11-2	NA	NA	TRBJ2-3	CASSLVGLKDTQYF	TGTGCCAGCAGCTTAGTCGGGTTGAAAGATACGCAGTATTTT
TRBV28	NA	NA	TRBJ2-2	CASSLGAPNTGELFF	TGTGCCAGCAGTTTGGGGGCCCCGAACACCGGGGAGCTGTTTTTT
TRBV9	NA	NA	TRBJ2-7	CASSTAGQESYEQYF	TGTGCCAGCAGTACAGCGGGACAGGAATCCTACGAGCAGTACTTC
TRBV27	NA	NA	TRBJ1-5	CASSLFGSNQPQHF	TGTGCCAGCAGTTTATTTGGTAGCAATCAGCCCCAGCATTTT
TRBV28	TRBD1	NA	TRBJ2-7	CASSLWAGGHSYEQYF	TGTGCCAGCAGTTTATGGGCAGGGGGACACTCCTACGAGCAGTACTTC
TRBV9	TRBD1	once	TRBJ2-5	CASSSRGQETQYF	TGTGCCAGCAGCTCCAGGGGGCAAGAGACCCAGTACTTC